Listed below are T cell receptor beta chains from one sample, sequenced in a study of T cells after posttransplantation cyclophosphamide. Method: immunoSEQ multiplex PCR; TCRdb's copy keeps in-frame clones and lacks some. Of approximately 10,000 clones in the sample, roughly 88% are singletons; the top ten hold 20% to 30%. The sample was PBMCs, taken after an allogeneic stem cell transplant with a calcineurin inhibitor and methotrexate. The receptor set was obtained from a male patient younger than 45 who received an allogeneic stem cell transplant from an unrelated donor, was CMV-positive, and had no GVHD. The graft donor may have given rise to some T cells. CDR3s include the opening cysteine and the closing phenylalanine or tryptophan. D genes are given only for firm matches. Only some rows state a clone size, as once, few, many or a class for expanded clones.

cdr3_nt cdr3_aa v_call clone_size j_call d_call
TGTGCCAGTAGTAACCCCGCGATGGTCTTCGACACTGAAGCTTTCTTT CASSNPAMVFDTEAFF TRBV19 . TRBJ1-1 .
TGTGCCAGCAGAAACCGACAGGCAACTAATGAAAAACTGTTTTTT CASRNRQATNEKLFF TRBV6-6 once TRBJ1-4 .
TGCGCCAGCAGCCAAGTCGGAGGGGTGGACTATGGCTACACCTTC CASSQVGGVDYGYTF TRBV4-3 . TRBJ1-2 .
TGTGCCAGCAGCTTCCAGACAGGGGGTGGTTCACCCCTCCACTTT CASSFQTGGGSPLHF TRBV7-2 . TRBJ1-6 TRBD1
TGTGCCTGGAGTGCCGGACTCTCATCACCCCTCCACTTT CAWSAGLSSPLHF TRBV30 . TRBJ1-6 .
TGTGCCAGCAGTTCGGACACGGAGCTCTCTGGAAACACCATATATTTT CASSSDTELSGNTIYF TRBV28 . TRBJ1-3 .
TGTGCCAGCAGCCCCCGATCGGGGGGAGTAGGCCGGGAGCAGTTCTTC CASSPRSGGVGREQFF TRBV7-8 . TRBJ2-1 TRBD2
TGTGCCAGCAGCTCGTGGACTAGCGGGAGCAACTACAATGAGCAGTTCTTC CASSSWTSGSNYNEQFF TRBV7-3 . TRBJ2-1 TRBD2
TGTGCCAGCAGCTCTTCGACTAGCGGGAGGTCCCCAGAGCAGTATTTT CASSSSTSGRSPEQYF TRBV7-6 . TRBJ2-3 TRBD2
TGTGCCAGCGCCGGGATGGAAGAGACCCAGTACTTC CASAGMEETQYF TRBV5-6 . TRBJ2-5 .
TGTGCCAGCAGCTTAGGAAACGGGGGGGAGACCCAGTACTTC CASSLGNGGETQYF TRBV7-2 . TRBJ2-5 TRBD2
TGTGCCAGCAGCCCAGCAGGTACGGGGACCTACGAGCAGTACTTC CASSPAGTGTYEQYF TRBV7-2 . TRBJ2-7 .
TGTGCCAGCAGCCCTACAGATACGCAGTATTTT CASSPTDTQYF TRBV13 . TRBJ2-3 .
TGTGCCAGCAGTTTATCCCCCTGGACAGCTTTCAATTCACCCCTCCACTTT CASSLSPWTAFNSPLHF TRBV27 . TRBJ1-6 .
TGTGCCAGCAGCCCCCCGGGAAGCGGGAACAACAATGAGCAGTTCTTC CASSPPGSGNNNEQFF TRBV4-2 . TRBJ2-1 TRBD2
TGTGCCAGCAGCTTAGAATTAAAGACAGGCTACACCTTC CASSLELKTGYTF TRBV11-3 . TRBJ1-2 .
TGTGCCAGCAGCCGACAGGGGGCAGGGGAGCAGTACTTC CASSRQGAGEQYF TRBV6-5 . TRBJ2-7 TRBD1
TGCGCCAGCAGCCAAGGGGGGAGGTGGGAGCAGTTCTTC CASSQGGRWEQFF TRBV4-1 . TRBJ2-1 .
TGTGCCAGCACCCCCCCGGGAGGGGTTGGCTACACCTTC CASTPPGGVGYTF TRBV6-1 . TRBJ1-2 .
TGTGCCAGCAGTTCAATGCCGGGACTAGCGGCTTCTAGCACAGATACGCAGTATTTT CASSSMPGLAASSTDTQYF TRBV28 . TRBJ2-3 TRBD2
TGTGCCAGCAGCTTCTTTGGGGTCGGGGGCTATGGCTACACCTTC CASSFFGVGGYGYTF TRBV28 . TRBJ1-2 .
TGTGCCAGCAGCGTCGAGGGGGTGAGAACTGAAGCTTTCTTT CASSVEGVRTEAFF TRBV7-6 . TRBJ1-1 .
TGTGCCAGCAGACGGACTAGCGGGAGGTACGAGCAGTACTTC CASRRTSGRYEQYF TRBV14 . TRBJ2-7 TRBD2
TGTGCCAGTAGCCGCCGCGGGGGAGTTACCTACAATGAGCAGTTCTTC CASSRRGGVTYNEQFF TRBV19 once TRBJ2-1 TRBD2
TGTGCCAGCAGCGCCGGGACTAGCTCCTACAATGAGCAGTTCTTC CASSAGTSSYNEQFF TRBV2 few TRBJ2-1 TRBD2
TGTGCCAGCAGTCGTCGGACTAGCGGGAGGTACGAGCAGTACTTC CASSRRTSGRYEQYF TRBV6-6 . TRBJ2-7 TRBD2
TGTGCCAGTAGTAGGACAGGGGGCCTCTCCTACAATGAGCAGTTCTTC CASSRTGGLSYNEQFF TRBV19 . TRBJ2-1 TRBD1
TGTGCCAGCAGTGCGGGATCCGGGGCGTTGGAGACCCAGTACTTC CASSAGSGALETQYF TRBV9 once TRBJ2-5 .
TGTGCCGCCGGACCGGGGGGGCAGTACTTC CAAGPGGQYF TRBV10-3 once TRBJ2-7 TRBD2
TGCGCCAGCAGCTATAGCGGAACTAGCACAGATACGCAGTATTTT CASSYSGTSTDTQYF TRBV5-1 . TRBJ2-3 .
TGTGCCTGGAGTGTAATACAGAAGGGCTACACCTTC CAWSVIQKGYTF TRBV30 . TRBJ1-2 .
TGCGCCAGCAGCTTGGGGGCTGGATTAATCCAAGAGACCCAGTACTTC CASSLGAGLIQETQYF TRBV5-1 . TRBJ2-5 .
TGTGCCAGCAGCAGTGGGCGGGCCTCCTACGAGCAGTACTTC CASSSGRASYEQYF TRBV7-9 . TRBJ2-7 .
TGTGCCAGCAGTCAGTTTGGACTAGCGGGAGTCCACGGGGAGCTGTTTTTT CASSQFGLAGVHGELFF TRBV5-6 . TRBJ2-2 TRBD2
TGTGCCAGCAGTGAATACGGCAGGGGAGGGTATGGCTACACCTTC CASSEYGRGGYGYTF TRBV25-1 . TRBJ1-2 .
TGCGCCAGCAGCCAAGATCTCAGGGGAGGCAATCAGCCCCAGCATTTT CASSQDLRGGNQPQHF TRBV4-1 . TRBJ1-5 .
TGTGCCAGTAGGCGACAGGGGGCGATATATGGCTACACCTTC CASRRQGAIYGYTF TRBV19 . TRBJ1-2 TRBD1
TGCGCCAGCAGCCAGAGGAAAGCGAGAAATGAAAAACTGTTTTTT CASSQRKARNEKLFF TRBV4-3 . TRBJ1-4 .
TGCGCCAGCAGCTTTGGGACAGGGGGCCTCAATGAGCAGTTCTTC CASSFGTGGLNEQFF TRBV5-1 . TRBJ2-1 TRBD1
TGTGCCAGCAGTTACTCCGGGGGCGGGAGGGCCAATGAGCAGTTCTTC CASSYSGGGRANEQFF TRBV6-5 . TRBJ2-1 TRBD2
TGTGCCAGCAGCCCGGGTGGAGGTTTGGGGAATGAGCAGTTCTTC CASSPGGGLGNEQFF TRBV9 . TRBJ2-1 .
TGTGCCAGCAGTGAAGGAGGAGACTACGAGCAGTACTTC CASSEGGDYEQYF TRBV25-1 . TRBJ2-7 .
TGTGCCAGCAGCTTGGACGGAGTCGCGGGCGATGGCTACACCTTC CASSLDGVAGDGYTF TRBV11-1 . TRBJ1-2 .
TGTGCCAGCAGCTTAGCAAGTGGGACAGGCCCCTACGAGCAGTACTTC CASSLASGTGPYEQYF TRBV7-6 . TRBJ2-7 TRBD1
TGCGCCAGCAGCCAAGATGGGGGGAAAGGGGAGACCCAGTACTTC CASSQDGGKGETQYF TRBV4-1 . TRBJ2-5 .
TGTGCCAGCAGTGAATACCCTAGCGGGAGGTCCTATGAGCAGTTCTTC CASSEYPSGRSYEQFF TRBV25-1 . TRBJ2-1 TRBD2
TGTGCCAGCAGCTCCACAGGGGGAGGTCAGCCCCAGCATTTT CASSSTGGGQPQHF TRBV7-6 . TRBJ1-5 TRBD1
TGCGCCAGCAGCCCGGGAGTCCCCTCCTACGAGCAGTACTTC CASSPGVPSYEQYF TRBV4-3 . TRBJ2-7 .
TGTGCCAGCAGCTTGGTCCCTGGAGGGACCGATGATACGCAGTATTTT CASSLVPGGTDDTQYF TRBV5-4 few TRBJ2-3 .
TGTGCCAGCAGCTCCGGGAGGGGGACATCCACTAGCACAGATACGCAGTATTTT CASSSGRGTSTSTDTQYF TRBV7-9 . TRBJ2-3 TRBD2
TGCGCCAGCAGCCCGGGACTAGCGGGAGTAAACACCGGGGAGCTGTTTTTT CASSPGLAGVNTGELFF TRBV4-3 . TRBJ2-2 TRBD2
TGCGCCAGCTGCAGGGGTACCAATGAAAAACTGTTTTTT CASCRGTNEKLFF TRBV5-1 . TRBJ1-4 .
TGTGCCAGCAGCGAAGGGACAGGTAGCAATCAGCCCCAGCATTTT CASSEGTGSNQPQHF TRBV9 . TRBJ1-5 TRBD1